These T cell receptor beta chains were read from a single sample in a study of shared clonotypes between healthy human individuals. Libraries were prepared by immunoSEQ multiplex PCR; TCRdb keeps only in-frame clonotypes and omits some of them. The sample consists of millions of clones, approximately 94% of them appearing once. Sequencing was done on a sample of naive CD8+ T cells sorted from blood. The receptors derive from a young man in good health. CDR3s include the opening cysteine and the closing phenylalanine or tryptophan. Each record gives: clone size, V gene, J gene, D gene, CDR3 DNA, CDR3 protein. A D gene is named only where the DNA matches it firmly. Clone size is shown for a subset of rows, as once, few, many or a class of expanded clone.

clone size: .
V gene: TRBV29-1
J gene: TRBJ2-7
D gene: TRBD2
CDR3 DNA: TGCAGCGTTGAGCGTGCGGGAGGGTACCCCTACGAGCAGTACTTC
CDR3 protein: CSVERAGGYPYEQYF

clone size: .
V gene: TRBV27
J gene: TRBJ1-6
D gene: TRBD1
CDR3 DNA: TGTGCCAGCCGTCCGGGACAGGGATATTCACCCCTCCACTTT
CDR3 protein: CASRPGQGYSPLHF

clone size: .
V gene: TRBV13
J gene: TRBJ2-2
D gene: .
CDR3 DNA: TGTGCCAGCAGCTTAGAAGGTCAGAGCACCGGGGAGCTGTTTTTT
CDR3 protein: CASSLEGQSTGELFF

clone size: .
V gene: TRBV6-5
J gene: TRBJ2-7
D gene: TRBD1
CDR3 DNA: TGTGCCAGCAGTTTGACAGGGTTCTACGAGCAGTACTTC
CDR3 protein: CASSLTGFYEQYF

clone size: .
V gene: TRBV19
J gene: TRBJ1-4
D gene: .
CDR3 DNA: TGTGCCAGTACCGACGTGAATGAAAAACTGTTTTTT
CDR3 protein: CASTDVNEKLFF

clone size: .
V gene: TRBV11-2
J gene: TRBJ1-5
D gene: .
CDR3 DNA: TGTGCCAGCAGCTTAGTACAGCGGGGGCCCCAGCATTTT
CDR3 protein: CASSLVQRGPQHF

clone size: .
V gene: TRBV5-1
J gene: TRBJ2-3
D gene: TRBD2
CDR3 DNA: TGCGCCAGCGGGGGGACTAATACAGATACGCAGTATTTT
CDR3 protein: CASGGTNTDTQYF

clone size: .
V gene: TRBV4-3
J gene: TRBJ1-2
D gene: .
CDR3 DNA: TGCGCCAGCAGCCCAGCCGAGGGCCGCTATGGCTACACCTTC
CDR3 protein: CASSPAEGRYGYTF

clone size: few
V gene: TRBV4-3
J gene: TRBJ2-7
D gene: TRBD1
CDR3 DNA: TGCGCCAGCAGCCAAGAGGGACAGGGGGCCTACGAGCAGTACTTC
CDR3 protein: CASSQEGQGAYEQYF

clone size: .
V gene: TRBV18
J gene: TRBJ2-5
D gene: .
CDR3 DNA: TGTGCCAGCTCACCGGCCAGCAGGACGAGAGAGACCCAGTACTTC
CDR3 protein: CASSPASRTRETQYF

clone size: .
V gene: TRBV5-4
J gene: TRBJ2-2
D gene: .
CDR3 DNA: TGTGCCAGCAGCTTGTGGTCCGGTACCGGGGAGCTGTTTTTT
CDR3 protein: CASSLWSGTGELFF

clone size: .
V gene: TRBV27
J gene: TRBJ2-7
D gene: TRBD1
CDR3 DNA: TGTGCCAGCAGTCCGGGACAGGGCTGGAACGAGCAGTACTTC
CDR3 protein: CASSPGQGWNEQYF

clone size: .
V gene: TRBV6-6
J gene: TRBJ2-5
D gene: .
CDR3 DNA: TGTGCCAGCAGTTACGAAAGGGGGGGACAAGAGACCCAGTACTTC
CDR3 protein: CASSYERGGQETQYF

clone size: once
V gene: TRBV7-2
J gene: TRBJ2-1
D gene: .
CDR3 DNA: TGTGCCAGCAGCTTAACTCCCCGTGAGCAGTTCTTC
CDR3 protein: CASSLTPREQFF

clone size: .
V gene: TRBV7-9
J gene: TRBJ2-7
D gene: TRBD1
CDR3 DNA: TGTGCCAGCAGCTTGGAAGGGGGCTTCTACGAGCAGTACTTC
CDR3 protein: CASSLEGGFYEQYF

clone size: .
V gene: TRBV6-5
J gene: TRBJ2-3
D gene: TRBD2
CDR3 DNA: TGTGCCAGCAGTTACCTAGCGGGGGGGTACACAGATACGCAGTATTTT
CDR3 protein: CASSYLAGGYTDTQYF

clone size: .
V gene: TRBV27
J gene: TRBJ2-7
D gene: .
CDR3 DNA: TGTGCCAGCAGTTTTGGAGGCGAGCAGTACTTC
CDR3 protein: CASSFGGEQYF

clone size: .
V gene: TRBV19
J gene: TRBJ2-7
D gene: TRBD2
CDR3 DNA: TGTGCCAGTAGCAATCTCCGGGAGGCCTACGAGCAGTACTTC
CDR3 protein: CASSNLREAYEQYF

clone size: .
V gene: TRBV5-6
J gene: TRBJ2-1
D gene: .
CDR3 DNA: TGTGCCAGCAGCTTGGCTCTCACCTACAATGAGCAGTTCTTC
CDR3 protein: CASSLALTYNEQFF

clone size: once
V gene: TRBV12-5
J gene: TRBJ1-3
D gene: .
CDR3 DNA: TGTGCTAGTGGTTTGGCCCGGTTTCCTGGAAACACCATATATTTT
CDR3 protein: CASGLARFPGNTIYF

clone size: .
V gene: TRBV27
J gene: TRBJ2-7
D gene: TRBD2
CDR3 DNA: TGTGCCAGCAGTTTATCCCTAGCGGGAGCATTGAGCGAGCAGTACTTC
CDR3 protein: CASSLSLAGALSEQYF

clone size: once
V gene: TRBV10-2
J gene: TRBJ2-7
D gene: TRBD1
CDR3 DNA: TGCGCCAGCAGTGCTACAGGGGGCTCCTACGAGCAGTACTTC
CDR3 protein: CASSATGGSYEQYF